A single sample is the source of the 8 T cell receptor beta chains below, sequenced in a study of shared clonotypes between healthy human individuals. This table comes from immunoSEQ multiplex PCR, and its TCRdb copy is limited to in-frame clones, with some not included. This table holds approximately 2,300,000 clones, about nine tenths found once. Sequenced material: naive CD4+ T cells from PBMCs. Subset given: CD45RA+ positively selected. Receptor source: a man aged 18-30 years in good health. Some clones in this sample may be carry-over from other donors' samples.

DNA for the CDR3: TGTGCCAGCAGCCCCCAGACAGGGGGTACTGAAGCTTTCTTT. Translation gives CASSPQTGGTEAFF. The rearrangement joins TRBV7-6 to TRBJ1-1, with 9 bases that match TRBD1. This CDR3 has 14 amino acids. Germline assignment: CDR1 SGHVS and CDR2 FNYEAQ. Trimming cost V 5 bases and J 5 bases; bases outside gene matches: 6.

This clone was observed once. In the same sample, other DNA sequences code for this CDR3. The chain is built from TRBV5-1 and TRBJ2-1; the D is unclear. The CDR3 has 13 residues. Germline V gene lookup returns CDR1 SGHRS and CDR2 YFSETQ. With 2 bases removed from V and 3 bases from J, the gap between germline ends came to 6 bases. The CDR3 is CASSFGIYNEQFF. The CDR3 region has the DNA TGCGCCAGCAGCTTTGGCATCTACAATGAGCAGTTCTTC. Looking up the rest from reference TRBV5-1 and TRBJ2-1 gives the full variable domain: KAGVTQTPRYLIKTRGQQVTLSCSPISGHRSVSWYQQTPGQGLQFLFEYFSETQRNKGNFPGRFSGRQFSNSRSEMNVSTLELGDSALYLCASSFGIYNEQFFGPGTRLTVL.

As for this clone: Other DNA sequences within the sample encode an identical CDR3. V is TRBV5-1 and J is TRBJ2-7; TRBD2 matches at 9 bases. Germline V lookup: CDR1 SGHRS, CDR2 YFSETQ. Trimming at V came to 0 bases and at J to 6 bases, leaving 4 bases not matched to a gene. This CDR3 is built from 14 residues. CDR3 amino acids: CASSLALAGVEQYF. CDR3 nucleotide sequence: TGCGCCAGCAGCTTGGCCTTAGCGGGAGTCGAGCAGTACTTC.

This chain joins TRBV27 and TRBJ2-1; 7 bases match TRBD1. The CDR3 covers 13 residues. CDR1 is MNHEY, CDR2 SMNVEV, per germline (reference sequence). With V trimmed by 6 bases and J by 8 bases, 7 bases remained unmatched. The CDR3 nucleotides read TGTGCCAGCAGCCAGGACAGGTCCCATGAGCAGTTCTTC. Its translation: CASSQDRSHEQFF.

The chain joins TRBV19 to TRBJ1-5; 11 bases are a match to TRBD1. Trimming removed 7 bases from V and 6 bases from J; junction bases left unmatched: 11. This CDR3 comprises 16 residues. CDR1 is LNHDA and CDR2 is SQIVND in the germline V gene (reference sequence). CDR3 coding DNA: TGTGCCAGTACCATAACCCCGGGACAGGGGGTTCAGCCCCAGCATTTT. Translation gives CASTITPGQGVQPQHF.

V usage is TRBV5-1 and J usage is TRBJ1-6, with D uncertain. This CDR3 is built from 15 residues. Germline V gene lookup returns CDR1 SGHRS and CDR2 YFSETQ. V was trimmed by 4 bases and J by 7 bases, leaving 15 bases between them. The CDR3 nucleotides read TGCGCCAGCAGCCTGACTCCCGGTCCGAATTCACCCCTCCACTTT. Translating it yields CASSLTPGPNSPLHF.

The chain carries TRBV2 and TRBJ2-1, with D unresolved. The length of the CDR3 is 13 residues. With 7 bases removed from V and 1 base from J, the gap between germline ends came to 8 bases. Germline loops: CDR1 SNHLY, CDR2 FYNNEI. The CDR3 loop reads CASMRSSYNEQFF. CDR3 nucleotides: TGTGCCAGCATGCGGTCTTCCTACAATGAGCAGTTCTTC. Together with reference TRBV2 and TRBJ2-1, the CDR3 gives the full variable domain: EPEVTQTPSHQVTQMGQEVILRCVPISNHLYFYWYRQILGQKVEFLVSFYNNEISEKSEIFDDQFSVERPDGSNFTLKIRSTKLEDSAMYFCASMRSSYNEQFFGPGTRLTVL.

The genes are TRBV6-1 and TRBJ1-4; possibly TRBD1 for D (6 bases). Looked up from germline, CDR1 is MNHNS and CDR2 is SASEGT. This CDR3 contains 13 residues. Trimming took off 2 bases at V and 8 bases at J, with 9 bases between the two ends. The CDR3 DNA is TGTGCCAGCAGTGAAAGGGGGTGGGAAAAACTGTTTTTT. It translates to CASSERGWEKLFF.